This T cell receptor beta chain emerged from a study of CD8 T cells in ankylosing spondylitis. General study points: Disease-associated clones were reportedly significantly overrepresented in matched ankylosing spondylitis synovial fluid. Among TCR beta sequences, a motif of roughly 8 highly homologous variants appeared characteristic of ankylosing spondylitis blood.

Quantitative molecular-barcoded 5'-RACE generated the TCR beta libraries. TCRdb re-called the 5' RACE reads through MiXCR, storing one row per CDR3 protein. Here the sample spans under 950,000 distinct CDR3 sequences, around 20% being singletons. This CDR3 has 14 residues. Germline CDR1 SEHNR, CDR2 FQNEAQ (reference sequence). The V end was cut by 4 bases, the J end by 3 bases, with 13 bases between. Only a few counts were recorded for this clonotype. Its target is unknown. The V call is TRBV7-9, the J call TRBJ2-7, with a weak D call TRBD2 (6 bases). The receptor's source is a male donor with ankylosing spondylitis. The material sequenced was blood, either unsorted or a sorted T cell fraction (not recorded which). As DNA, the CDR3 is TGTGCCAGCAGCTCGACTAGGAGGGACTACGAGCAGTACTTC. Its translation is CASSSTRRDYEQYF.